The 3 T cell receptor beta chains reported below all come from one sample, sequenced in a study of tumor and adjacent non-tumor tissue in lung cancer. No cell sorting was done before RNA was extracted from the tissue. More than 3 cm separated this lung sample from the edge of the tumor. TCRbeta libraries were built with three rounds of nested PCR, modified from ARM-PCR. Using its own MiXCR run on the multiplex PCR reads, TCRdb lists one record per CDR3 protein. The sample holds some 99,000 distinct CDR3 sequences, 50% to 70% seen once. Specimen: distant non-tumor lung tissue. These receptors originate from a man between 60 and 75 years old with non-small cell lung cancer.

Details on this clonotype: Since no conserved phenylalanine or tryptophan closes the CDR3, a read error is the likely cause. V gene TRBV5-4 combines with J gene TRBJ2-7, with D possibly matching TRBD2 (6 bases). V dropped 8 bases and J dropped 3 bases, with 21 bases sitting between them. The CDR3 sequence is 15 residues long. Germline V gives CDR1 SGHNT, CDR2 YYREEE (reference sequence). Written as DNA, the CDR3 is TGTGCCAGTAACTCGGGGGAGGCTGGATACTACGAGCAGTACTCC. It encodes CASNSGEAGYYEQYS.

The chain recombines TRBV7-3 with TRBJ1-1; 8 bases are shared with TRBD1. Per the germline V gene, CDR1 is SGHTA and CDR2 is FQGTGA. V lost 7 bases, J lost 0 bases, and 4 bases stayed unmatched. The CDR3 has 14 residues. CDR3: CASNRTGMNTEAFF. The CDR3 coding sequence is TGTGCCAGCAACAGGACAGGGATGAACACTGAAGCTTTCTTT.

Notes on this clonotype: This may be a read error, as it is one base from a much larger clone. This chain connects TRBV28 to TRBJ2-2; D possibly corresponds to TRBD1 (6 bases). The CDR3 has 15 amino acids. From germline, CDR1 is MDHEN and CDR2 SYDVKM. The CDR3 loop reads CASSTSTGYTGDLFF. As DNA, the CDR3 is TGTGCCAGCAGTACCTCGACAGGCTACACCGGGGATCTGTTTTTT.